The clone carrying this T cell receptor beta chain has ten or more counts. Its antigen remains unknown. These data originate in a study of T cells in Graves' hyperthyroidism and ophthalmopathy. Overall study results and limits: A model of 13 V-J pairs discriminated ophthalmopathy from stable hyperthyroidism. Also found in blood were most expanded thyroid clonotypes above 0.001.

CDR1 and CDR2 (germline): MNHEY, SVGEGT. This CDR3 has 13 amino acids. The V and J ends lost 7 bases and 2 bases respectively, with 11 bases between them. Clinical symptoms, serum thyroxine, TRAb, thyroid ultrasound and orbital computed tomography established diagnosis. RNA transcripts provided the source from which TCR beta CDR3 regions were amplified. TCR CDR3 regions were first amplified by RT-PCR with HTBI primers. TCRdb redid the calling of the multiplex PCR reads with MiXCR, one entry per CDR3 protein. The data hold around 200,000 distinct CDR3 sequences, with 17% observed a single time. The specimen was blood. The sequence was obtained from a woman aged 45 to 65 with Graves' hyperthyroidism. The chain employs TRBV6-2 or TRBV6-3 and TRBJ1-2, with D unclear. This CDR3 is CASKTLRNYGYTF. The DNA for the CDR3 is TGTGCCAGCAAGACCCTCAGGAACTATGGCTACACCTTC.